This TCR beta chain comes out of a study of PD-1 blockade in classical Hodgkin lymphoma. Some clones are missing from TCRdb's copy, which holds only in-frame ones; the method was immunoSEQ multiplex PCR. This sample has about 50,000 clones, with about three quarters found just once. With no exception, relapse followed autologous stem cell transplantation in all patients, and brentuximab vedotin exposure varied. CDR3 length: 16 amino acids. Germline loops: CDR1 SGHTA, CDR2 FQGTGA. V dropped 2 bases and J dropped 8; count of bases not matched to a gene: 12. The chain links TRBV7-3 to TRBJ2-1; 7 nucleotides line up with TRBD2. Sequencing was performed on peripheral blood mononuclear cells (PBMCs), taken at baseline. This clonotype originated in a human donor with classical Hodgkin lymphoma. CDR3 in amino acids: CASSLWGAAGEHEQFF. In nucleotides, the CDR3 is TGTGCCAGCAGCTTATGGGGCGCGGCGGGGGAGCATGAGCAGTTCTTC.